A single sample gave rise to the 23 T cell receptor beta chains below, sequenced in a study of cytomegalovirus exposure and HLA in healthy donors. PCR used 60 Vbeta primers and 13 Jbeta primers. The table came from immunoSEQ multiplex PCR; TCRdb's copy has only in-frame clones and leaves some out. The data show about 140,000 clones, approximately 80% seen once. Sequencing input: PBMCs. These receptors all stem from a man aged 25-45 years in good health and CMV-seronegative.

This chain connects TRBV27 to TRBJ2-1, with 12 bases identical to TRBD2. Per the germline V gene, CDR1 is MNHEY and CDR2 is SMNVEV (reference sequence). The CDR3 covers 16 residues. V lost 0 bases to trimming and J lost 6 bases; unmatched junction nucleotides: 3. For the CDR3, the DNA is TGTGCCAGCAGTTTATCTAGACTAGCGGGAGCCAATGAGCAGTTCTTC. As protein: CASSLSRLAGANEQFF.

The chain combines TRBV6-5 with TRBJ2-7, with D tentatively TRBD2 (5 bases). Germline CDR1 reads MNHEY; CDR2 reads SVGAGI. There are 13 residues in the CDR3. V dropped 0 bases and J dropped 6 bases, with 9 bases sitting between them. DNA of the CDR3: TGTGCCAGCAGTTACTCGAGGGTGGGCGAGCAGTACTTC. Translating it yields CASSYSRVGEQYF.

The chain combines TRBV5-1 with TRBJ2-5; D might be TRBD1 (6 bases). Germline V gives CDR1 SGHRS, CDR2 YFSETQ. The CDR3 is made up of 13 amino acids. Between the trimmed V and J ends, which lost 5 bases and 3 bases, there was a span of 11 bases. In nucleotides, the CDR3 is TGCGCCAGCAGACCGACAGGAGAAGAGACCCAGTACTTC. Its protein product is CASRPTGEETQYF.

This clone was found a few times. V usage is TRBV15 and J usage is TRBJ1-2; perhaps TRBD1 as D (5 bases). The germline gives CDR1 LNHNV, CDR2 YYDKDF (reference sequence). There are 15 residues in the CDR3. The V end was cut by 5 bases, the J end by 2 bases, with 15 bases between. The CDR3 DNA sequence: TGTGCCACCAGCTTTCTATTAGGGGCCAACTATGGCTACACCTTC. Translated: CATSFLLGANYGYTF.

The chain combines TRBV19 with TRBJ2-5; D is ambiguous. This CDR3 comprises 14 residues. Germline CDR1 reads LNHDA; CDR2 reads SQIVND (reference sequence). V lost 1 base and J 5 bases, leaving 11 bases between the germline ends. The chain's CDR3 is CASSIGRSWETQYF. DNA for the CDR3: TGTGCCAGTAGTATAGGACGGAGTTGGGAGACCCAGTACTTC.

This chain uses TRBV5-4 with TRBJ1-2; 10 bases fit TRBD1. CDR3 length: 14 residues. CDR1 and CDR2 from the germline V gene are SGHNT and YYREEE (reference sequence). V was pared by 6 bases and J by 4 bases, with 6 bases of the junction left unmatched. CDR3 nucleotide sequence: TGTGCCAGCACCCAGGGACAGGGGACCTATGGCTACACCTTC. Protein product: CASTQGQGTYGYTF.

The rearrangement joins TRBV11-1 to TRBJ2-1, with D possibly TRBD1 on 6 matching bases. The CDR3 sequence is 15 residues long. Per germline, CDR1 SGHAT and CDR2 FQDESV (reference sequence). V was pared by 3 bases and J by 3 bases, with 12 bases between. CDR3: CASSFRQAIYNEQFF. The CDR3 nucleotides read TGTGCCAGCAGCTTTAGACAGGCAATCTACAATGAGCAGTTCTTC.

V is TRBV11-1 and J is TRBJ2-7; TRBD1 matches at 7 bases. The CDR3 length is 13 residues. CDR1 is SGHAT, CDR2 FQDESV, per germline (reference sequence). Losses at the gene ends were 3 bases for V and 3 bases for J; bases not matched to a gene: 2. CDR3 sequence (DNA): TGTGCCAGCAGCTTCAACAGGGGCTACGAGCAGTACTTC. Translation gives CASSFNRGYEQYF. The variable domain in full, with the rest retrieved from reference TRBV11-1 and TRBJ2-7, is EAEVAQSPRYKITEKSQAVAFWCDPISGHATLYWYRQILGQGPELLVQFQDESVVDDSQLPKDRFSAERLKGVDSTLKIQPAELGDSAMYLCASSFNRGYEQYFGPGTRLTVT.

This clone was counted between two and nine times. The rearrangement links TRBV5-4 to TRBJ2-7, with D possibly being TRBD2 (6 bases). With 3 bases removed from V and 2 bases from J, the gap between germline ends came to 9 bases. This CDR3 has 13 residues. Germline V gene sequence: CDR1 SGHNT, CDR2 YYREEE (reference sequence). The CDR3 loop is CASSYGGTYEQYF. Written as DNA, the CDR3 is TGTGCCAGCAGCTATGGGGGGACCTACGAGCAGTACTTC.

V usage is TRBV9 and J usage is TRBJ1-3; a weak D match, TRBD1 (6 bases). V was trimmed by 0 bases and J by 0 bases, leaving 7 bases between them. This CDR3 comprises 15 residues. Germline V CDR1 and CDR2: SGDLS, YYNGEE. DNA for the CDR3: TGTGCCAGCAGCGTAGGACAGGCCTCTGGAAACACCATATATTTT. This gives the protein CASSVGQASGNTIYF.

The chain combines TRBV11-2 with TRBJ2-2, with 7 bases matching TRBD2. The CDR3 is 15 amino acids. V lost 8 bases, J lost 4 bases, and 10 bases stayed unmatched. In germline, CDR1 is SGHAT, CDR2 FQNNGV. DNA for the CDR3: TGTGCCAGCGTCGCCTCGTCTAGCGGCACCGGGGAGCTGTTTTTT. It translates to CASVASSSGTGELFF.

This clone appeared once. CDR3 nucleotides: TGTGCCATCAGTGAGAGGGGCCCCGGCGGGGTTGATGAGCAGTTCTTC. Its protein is CAISERGPGGVDEQFF. The chain uses TRBV10-3 and TRBJ2-1; a weak D match, TRBD2 (6 bases). Germline CDR1 reads ENHRY; CDR2 reads SYGVKD. Between the trimmed V and J ends, which lost 2 bases and 8 bases, there was a span of 19 bases. The CDR3 spans 16 residues.

The chain uses TRBV5-1 and TRBJ1-2; TRBD1 agrees at 7 bases. This CDR3 region has 15 residues. Germline lookup yields CDR1 SGHRS and CDR2 YFSETQ. The V segment lost 3 bases and the J segment 4 bases; nucleotides outside the gene matches: 9. CDR3: CASSSRQGRTYGYTF. DNA for the CDR3: TGCGCCAGCAGCTCACGACAGGGACGGACCTATGGCTACACCTTC.

The chain recombines TRBV19 with TRBJ1-2, with D possibly being TRBD1 (6 bases). The V gene lost 1 base and the J gene lost 4 bases, with 13 bases spanning the gap. The CDR3 has 15 residues. Germline-derived CDR1 and CDR2 are LNHDA and SQIVND (reference sequence). The CDR3 sequence: CASSIATGPSYGYTF. The CDR3 coding sequence is TGTGCCAGTAGTATAGCAACAGGGCCCTCCTATGGCTACACCTTC.

In the case of this clone: In the same sample, other DNA sequences code for this CDR3. The chain is built from TRBV18 and TRBJ1-1; no clear D gene. Germline assignment: CDR1 KGHSH and CDR2 LQKENI. Trimming shortened V by 0 bases and J by 5 bases, and 13 bases separated the two germline ends. This CDR3 spans 15 amino acids. DNA for the CDR3: TGTGCCAGCTCACCACCGTCGGGAAGGAGGACTGAAGCTTTCTTT. Translation gives CASSPPSGRRTEAFF.

The chain is built from TRBV30 and TRBJ2-6; perhaps D is TRBD1 or TRBD2 (6 bases each). The CDR3 extends over 12 amino acids. V was trimmed by 8 bases and J by 8 bases, leaving 13 bases between them. CDR1 and CDR2 (germline): GTSNPN, SVGIG (reference sequence). As DNA, the CDR3 is TGTGCCGGGACTCAGGGGACCAACGTCCTGACTTTC. Its translation is CAGTQGTNVLTF.

The sample holds one count of this clone. The genes are TRBV4-1 and TRBJ2-1, with TRBD2 matching 8 bases. The CDR3 is 15 residues long. Germline values: CDR1 MGHRA, CDR2 YSYEKL. J was trimmed by 8 bases and V by 10 bases; bases with no gene match: 16. For the CDR3, the DNA is TGCGCCACAAGGGAGACGGGGGCGGGGGGCGATGAGCAGTTCTTC. It specifies CATRETGAGGDEQFF.

The rearrangement joins TRBV25-1 to TRBJ1-1, with TRBD1 as a possible D gene (6 bases). With 7 bases removed from V and 4 bases from J, the gap between germline ends came to 16 bases. The V gene's germline CDR1 is MGHDK and CDR2 SYGVNS. This CDR3 region has 14 residues. In nucleotides, the CDR3 is TGTGCCAGCAAGGTTGGGGGCGGCGGCACTGAAGCTTTCTTT. Translating it yields CASKVGGGGTEAFF.

The gene calls are TRBV28 and TRBJ1-2; D not resolved. This CDR3 is 14 amino acids long. Germline values: CDR1 MDHEN, CDR2 SYDVKM. V was pared by 2 bases and J by 6 bases, with 13 bases between. CDR3 amino acids: CASSLALPDNGYTF. The CDR3 nucleotides read TGTGCCAGCAGTTTAGCGCTTCCCGACAATGGCTACACCTTC.

The rearrangement joins TRBV15 to TRBJ2-7, with TRBD2 matching over 10 bases. The CDR3 length is 15 residues. Trimming cost V 0 bases and J 4 bases; bases outside gene matches: 3. CDR1 LNHNV and CDR2 YYDKDF come from the germline V gene (reference sequence). DNA for the CDR3: TGTGCCACCAGCAGAGATCAAGCGGGAGGGTACGAGCAGTACTTC. The encoded protein is CATSRDQAGGYEQYF.

The V and J genes are TRBV5-6 and TRBJ2-3; 8 bases match TRBD1. Trimming at V came to 0 bases and at J to 1 base, leaving 1 base not matched to a gene. The CDR3 loop spans 15 amino acids. Germline V gene data show CDR1 as SGHDT and CDR2 as YYEEEE. CDR3 nucleotide sequence: TGTGCCAGCAGCTTGGGGACAGGGCGCACAGATACGCAGTATTTT. Translating it yields CASSLGTGRTDTQYF.

The chain couples TRBV5-1 to TRBJ2-3; possibly TRBD2 for D (5 bases). There are 13 residues in the CDR3. V dropped 2 bases and J dropped 6 bases, with 10 bases sitting between them. Germline V CDR1 and CDR2: SGHRS, YFSETQ. CDR3: CASSFGETDTQYF. CDR3 sequence (DNA): TGCGCCAGCAGCTTCGGGGAGACGGATACGCAGTATTTT.

This chain links TRBV28 with TRBJ1-3, with D perhaps matching TRBD1 (5 bases). The V gene's germline CDR1 is MDHEN and CDR2 SYDVKM. The V and J ends lost 5 bases and 0 bases respectively, with 14 bases between them. The CDR3 totals 16 residues. The CDR3 DNA reads TGTGCCAGCAGTCAGGGTGGAAGCTCCTCTGGAAACACCATATATTTT. Protein: CASSQGGSSSGNTIYF. The variable domain in full, with the rest retrieved from reference TRBV28 and TRBJ1-3, is DVKVTQSSRYLVKRTGEKVFLECVQDMDHENMFWYRQDPGLGLRLIYFSYDVKMKEKGDIPEGYSVSREKKERFSLILESASTNQTSMYLCASSQGGSSSGNTIYFGEGSWLTVV.